This passage covers 5 T cell receptor beta chains from one sample sequenced in a study of cytomegalovirus exposure and HLA in healthy donors. Primers: 60 Vbeta forward and 13 Jbeta reverse. Profiled with immunoSEQ multiplex PCR; TCRdb holds only in-frame clones, not every one. The repertoire includes approximately 100,000 clones, 65% to 75% of them detected once, and around 5% sits in the top ten. The specimen was PBMCs. The receptors shown here come from a woman between 18 and 30 years old in good health and CMV-seropositive.

This clone was seen only a few times. A junction end diverges from the germline sequence, so it may reflect a read error. The chain employs TRBV7-7 and TRBJ1-2, with 10 bases that match TRBD1. Per the germline V gene, CDR1 is SSHAT and CDR2 is FNYEAQ (reference sequence). The CDR3 is made up of 16 amino acids. This CDR3 reads CASSAGQGKHGAGYTF. The CDR3 DNA reads TGTGCTAGCAGCGCGGGACAGGGGAAGCACGGGGCGGGCTACACCTTC.

V and J are TRBV5-1 and TRBJ2-3; 7 bases match TRBD1. Germline CDR1 is SGHRS and CDR2 is YFSETQ. The CDR3 has 13 residues. V lost 0 bases, J lost 14 bases, and 9 bases stayed unmatched. The CDR3 nucleotides read TGCGCCAGCAGCTTGGCACAGGGGCTCGGCGTGTATTTT. Its translation is CASSLAQGLGVYF.

This clone occurred a few times. The rearrangement uses TRBV7-2 and TRBJ1-2, with D possibly matching TRBD1 (6 bases). This CDR3 contains 16 residues. Trimming left V 4 bases short and J 8 bases short, with 23 bases between. Germline-derived CDR1 and CDR2 are SGHTA and FQGNSA. The CDR3 is CASSSIQGSLLRGYTF. DNA for the CDR3: TGTGCCAGCAGCTCAATACAGGGTAGCTTATTGCGAGGCTACACCTTC.

This chain links TRBV5-6 with TRBJ1-4; no clear D. The ends were cut back, 2 bases at V and 0 bases at J, with 5 bases in the middle. The CDR3 sequence is 14 residues long. Germline loops: CDR1 SGHDT, CDR2 YYEEEE. CDR3 bases: TGTGCCAGCAGCTTTTCCGCAACTAATGAAAAACTGTTTTTT. Encoded protein: CASSFSATNEKLFF.

This rearrangement joins TRBV6-5 to TRBJ2-2, with unresolved D. CDR1 is MNHEY and CDR2 is SVGAGI in the germline V gene. CDR3 size: 12 residues. Trimming cost V 6 bases and J 3 bases, with 5 bases left between them. This chain's CDR3 is CASRRDTGELFF. CDR3 nucleotides: TGTGCCAGCAGAAGAGACACCGGGGAGCTGTTTTTT.